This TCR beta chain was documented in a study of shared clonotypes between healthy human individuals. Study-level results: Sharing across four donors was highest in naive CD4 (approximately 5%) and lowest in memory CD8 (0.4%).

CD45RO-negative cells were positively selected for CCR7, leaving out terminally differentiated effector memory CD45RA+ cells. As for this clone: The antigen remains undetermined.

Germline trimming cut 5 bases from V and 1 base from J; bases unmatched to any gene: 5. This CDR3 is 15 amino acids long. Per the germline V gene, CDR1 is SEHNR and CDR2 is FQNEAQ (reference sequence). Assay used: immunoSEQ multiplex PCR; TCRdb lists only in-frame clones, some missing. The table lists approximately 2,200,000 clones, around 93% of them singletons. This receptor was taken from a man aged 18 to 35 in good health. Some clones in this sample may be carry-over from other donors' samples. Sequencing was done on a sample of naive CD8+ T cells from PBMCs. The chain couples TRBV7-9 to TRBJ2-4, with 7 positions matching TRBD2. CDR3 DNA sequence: TGTGCCAGCAGCGAAGGGGACTATGCCAAAAACATTCAGTACTTC. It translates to CASSEGDYAKNIQYF.